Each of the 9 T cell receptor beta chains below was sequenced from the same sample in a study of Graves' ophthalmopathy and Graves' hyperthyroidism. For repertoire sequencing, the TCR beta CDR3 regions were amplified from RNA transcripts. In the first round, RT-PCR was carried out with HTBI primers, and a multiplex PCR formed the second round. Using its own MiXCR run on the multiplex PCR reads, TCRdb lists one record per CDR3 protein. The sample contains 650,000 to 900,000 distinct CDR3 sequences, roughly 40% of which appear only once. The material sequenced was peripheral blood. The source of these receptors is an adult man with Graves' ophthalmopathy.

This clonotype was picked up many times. CDR3 bases: TGTGCCAGTAGTATACCGGCAGGGGAGGACTATGGCTACACCTTC. Its translation: CASSIPAGEDYGYTF. The chain couples TRBV19 to TRBJ1-2; maybe TRBD1 (6 bases). The CDR3 spans 15 residues. Germline V gives CDR1 LNHDA, CDR2 SQIVND (reference sequence). V was trimmed by 2 bases and J by 3 bases, leaving 13 bases between them.

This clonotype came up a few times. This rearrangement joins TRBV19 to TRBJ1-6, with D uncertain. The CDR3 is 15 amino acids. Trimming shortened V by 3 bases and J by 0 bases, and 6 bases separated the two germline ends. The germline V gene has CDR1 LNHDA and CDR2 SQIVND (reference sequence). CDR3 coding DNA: TGTGCCAGTAGTATTCTGGACTCCTATAATTCACCCCTCCACTTT. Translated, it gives CASSILDSYNSPLHF.

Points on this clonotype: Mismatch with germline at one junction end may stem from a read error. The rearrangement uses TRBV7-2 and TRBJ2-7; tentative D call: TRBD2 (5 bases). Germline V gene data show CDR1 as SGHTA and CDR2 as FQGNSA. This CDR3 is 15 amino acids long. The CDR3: CASSQESGPPSEQYF. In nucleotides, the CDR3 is TGCGCCAGCAGCCAAGAAAGCGGCCCTCCGTCCGAGCAGTACTTC.

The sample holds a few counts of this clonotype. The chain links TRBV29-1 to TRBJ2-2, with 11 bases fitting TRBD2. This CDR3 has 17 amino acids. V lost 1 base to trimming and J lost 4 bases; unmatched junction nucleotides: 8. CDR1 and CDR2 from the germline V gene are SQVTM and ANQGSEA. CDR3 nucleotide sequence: TGCAGCGTTGAAGCGGGGCTAGCGGGGGGAGTCACCGGGGAGCTGTTTTTT. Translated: CSVEAGLAGGVTGELFF.

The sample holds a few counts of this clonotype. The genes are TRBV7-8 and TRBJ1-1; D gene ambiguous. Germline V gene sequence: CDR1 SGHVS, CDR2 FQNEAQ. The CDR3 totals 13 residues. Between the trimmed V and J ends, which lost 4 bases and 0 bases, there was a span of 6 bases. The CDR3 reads CASSSFLNTEAFF. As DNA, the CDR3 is TGTGCCAGCAGCTCTTTCTTGAACACTGAAGCTTTCTTT.

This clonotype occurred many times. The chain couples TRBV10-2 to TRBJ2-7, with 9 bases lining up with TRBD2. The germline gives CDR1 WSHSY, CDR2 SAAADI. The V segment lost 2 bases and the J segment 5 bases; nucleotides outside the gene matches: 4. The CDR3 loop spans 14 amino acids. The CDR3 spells CASSEAGGRHEQYF. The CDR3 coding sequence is TGCGCCAGCAGTGAGGCGGGAGGGCGGCACGAGCAGTACTTC.

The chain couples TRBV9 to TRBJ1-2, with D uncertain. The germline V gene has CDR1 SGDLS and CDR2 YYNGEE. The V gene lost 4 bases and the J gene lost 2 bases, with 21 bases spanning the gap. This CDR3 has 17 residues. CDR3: CASSPSLGGTGNYGYTF. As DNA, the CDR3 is TGTGCCAGCAGCCCCTCCTTGGGCGGCACTGGGAACTATGGCTACACCTTC.

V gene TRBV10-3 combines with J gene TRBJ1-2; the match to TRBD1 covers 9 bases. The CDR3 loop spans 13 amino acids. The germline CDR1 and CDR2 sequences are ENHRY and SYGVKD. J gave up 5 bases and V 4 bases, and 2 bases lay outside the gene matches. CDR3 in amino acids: CAISGGTGYGYTF. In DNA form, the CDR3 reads TGTGCCATCAGTGGCGGGACAGGGTATGGCTACACCTTC.

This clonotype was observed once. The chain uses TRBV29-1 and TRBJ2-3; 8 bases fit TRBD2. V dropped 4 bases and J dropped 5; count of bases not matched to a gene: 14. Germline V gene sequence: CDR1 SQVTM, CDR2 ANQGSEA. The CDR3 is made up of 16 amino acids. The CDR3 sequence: CSVASASGRGGDTQYF. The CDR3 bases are TGCAGCGTTGCCAGCGCGAGCGGGAGAGGGGGAGATACGCAGTATTTT.